This T cell receptor beta chain was captured by sequencing in a study of Graves' ophthalmopathy and Graves' hyperthyroidism. Study-level results: Most clonotypes expanded in thyroid above 0.001 frequency were present in blood too.

TCR beta CDR3 regions were amplified from RNA transcripts. The first-round RT-PCR employed HTBI primers together with the Qiagen OneStep RT-PCR kit. A multiplex PCR was then performed as the second round. TCRdb reanalysed the multiplex PCR reads using MiXCR and keeps one entry per CDR3 protein. The table includes some 210,000 distinct CDR3 sequences, 25% to 30% detected once. At least ten counts were recorded for this clonotype. The antigen is undetermined. Trimming left V 1 base short and J 9 bases short, with 22 bases between. The V gene's germline CDR1 is MNHEY and CDR2 SMNVEV (reference sequence). The CDR3 contains 17 residues.

The clonotype comes from a man between 45 and 60 years old with Graves' ophthalmopathy. The chain joins TRBV27 to TRBJ1-5; possible D gene TRBD1, 5 bases. The sequenced material came from peripheral blood. This CDR3 is CASSLYHGRGSSPPQHF. In DNA, the CDR3 is TGTGCCAGCAGTTTATATCATGGGCGGGGGTCGAGTCCGCCCCAGCATTTT.